The 10 T cell receptor beta chains in this list originate from one sample, sequenced in a study of blood T cell repertoires in COVID-19. Generated by immunoSEQ multiplex PCR, the TCRdb table keeps only in-frame clones and is missing some. This table holds 70,000 to 85,000 clones, roughly four fifths found once. The sequenced sample consisted of peripheral blood. These receptors were collected from a man in his sixties with acute or convalescent COVID-19.

V usage is TRBV5-1 and J usage is TRBJ1-3; D unclear. Trimming removed 0 bases from V and 0 bases from J, with 10 bases in between. The CDR3 runs 16 residues. The V gene's germline CDR1 is SGHRS and CDR2 YFSETQ. The CDR3 loop is CASSLVEASSGNTIYF. CDR3 nucleotides: TGCGCCAGCAGCTTGGTAGAGGCGTCCTCTGGAAACACCATATATTTT. Based on the CDR3 plus reference TRBV5-1 and TRBJ1-3, the full variable domain is KAGVTQTPRYLIKTRGQQVTLSCSPISGHRSVSWYQQTPGQGLQFLFEYFSETQRNKGNFPGRFSGRQFSNSRSEMNVSTLELGDSALYLCASSLVEASSGNTIYFGEGSWLTVV.

The DNA of the CDR3 is TGTGCCAGCAGGGGGACAGGGCACACTGAAGCTTTCTTT. Residues: CASRGTGHTEAFF. The chain has TRBV12-3 or TRBV12-4 and TRBJ1-1; TRBD1 matches 9 bases. J was trimmed by 3 bases and V by 6 bases; bases with no gene match: 2. The CDR3 is 13 amino acids.

The V call is TRBV4-1, the J call TRBJ1-4; 7 bases align to TRBD1. The J segment lost 0 bases and the V segment lost 2 bases, leaving 6 bases of the junction unmatched. Germline CDR1 and CDR2: MGHRA and YSYEKL. This CDR3 is built from 17 residues. Here the CDR3 DNA reads TGCGCCAGCAGCCAACCGAGGACAGGTTCAACTAATGAAAAACTGTTTTTT. This gives the protein CASSQPRTGSTNEKLFF.

The chain uses TRBV2 and TRBJ2-7, with 9 bases aligning to TRBD2. CDR1 is SNHLY and CDR2 is FYNNEI in the germline V gene. The CDR3 covers 14 residues. V shed 6 bases and J 5 bases; nucleotides not matched to a gene: 8. CDR3 DNA: TGTGCCAGCAGAGTAGCGGGAGAATCCCACGAGCAGTACTTC. This sequence encodes CASRVAGESHEQYF.

The chain couples TRBV6-5 to TRBJ2-7; 10 positions match TRBD1. This CDR3 spans 15 amino acids. J gave up 4 bases and V 2 bases, and 5 bases lay outside the gene matches. The V gene's germline CDR1 is MNHEY and CDR2 SVGAGI. For the CDR3, the DNA is TGTGCCAGCAGTTACCGGGACAGGGGATCATACGAGCAGTACTTC. The encoded protein is CASSYRDRGSYEQYF.

J is TRBJ2-2 and V is TRBV7-2; 9 bases align to TRBD2. The CDR3 length is 15 residues. CDR1 is SGHTA and CDR2 is FQGNSA in the germline V gene. With 5 bases clipped from V and 4 bases from J, the junction kept 5 bases outside the gene matches. CDR3 coding DNA: TGTGCCAGCAGCCCCATTAGCGGGAGCACCGGGGAGCTGTTTTTT. Translating gives CASSPISGSTGELFF. The full variable domain, with the rest looked up from reference TRBV7-2 and TRBJ2-2, is GAGVSQSPSNKVTEKGKDVELRCDPISGHTALYWYRQSLGQGLEFLIYFQGNSAPDKSGLPSDRFSAERTGGSVSTLTIQRTQQEDSAVYLCASSPISGSTGELFFGEGSRLTVL.

The V and J genes are TRBV6-6 and TRBJ2-7, with 10 bases fitting TRBD1. The CDR3 length is 15 residues. CDR1 and CDR2 (germline): MNHNY, SVGAGI (reference sequence). V shed 0 bases and J 5 bases; nucleotides not matched to a gene: 4. Here the CDR3 DNA reads TGTGCCAGCAGTTACTCGGGACAGGGGCTGAACGAGCAGTACTTC. The encoded protein is CASSYSGQGLNEQYF.

The V call is TRBV24-1, the J call TRBJ2-3; tentatively, D is TRBD1 (6 bases). V was clipped by 10 bases and J by 1 base, with 11 bases between them. The CDR3 length is 13 residues. CDR1 and CDR2 from the germline V gene are KGHDR and SFDVKD. CDR3 sequence reads: CATSRQGTDTQYF. The DNA of the CDR3 is TGTGCCACTTCACGACAGGGCACAGATACGCAGTATTTT.

The rearrangement links TRBV6-5 to TRBJ2-1; tentatively, D is TRBD2 (7 bases). In germline, CDR1 is MNHEY, CDR2 SVGAGI. This CDR3 has 14 amino acids. Trimming cost V 8 bases and J 8 bases, with 19 bases left between them. The CDR3, as DNA: TGTGCCAGCCAGGAGGGGGGGCGCAGCGATGAGCAGTTCTTC. Amino acid sequence: CASQEGGRSDEQFF.

This clone was counted a single time. The chain couples TRBV7-2 to TRBJ2-7, with TRBD2 matching 13 bases. The CDR3 consists of 17 residues. From germline, CDR1 is SGHTA and CDR2 FQGNSA. V lost 5 bases to trimming and J lost 2 bases; unmatched junction nucleotides: 9. For the CDR3, the DNA is TGTGCCAGCAGCCCCCGGGGACTAGCGGGGCCCCCCTACGAGCAGTACTTC. It encodes CASSPRGLAGPPYEQYF.